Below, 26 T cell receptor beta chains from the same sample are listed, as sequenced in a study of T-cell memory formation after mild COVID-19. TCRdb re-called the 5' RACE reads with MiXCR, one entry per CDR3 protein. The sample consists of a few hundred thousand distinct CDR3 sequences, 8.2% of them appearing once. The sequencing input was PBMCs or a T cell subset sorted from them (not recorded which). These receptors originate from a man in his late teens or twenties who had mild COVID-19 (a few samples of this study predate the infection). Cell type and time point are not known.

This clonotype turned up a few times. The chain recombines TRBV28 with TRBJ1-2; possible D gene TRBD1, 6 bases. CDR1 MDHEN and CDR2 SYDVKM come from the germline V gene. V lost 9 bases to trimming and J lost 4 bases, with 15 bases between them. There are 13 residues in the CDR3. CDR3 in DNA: TGTGCCAGTACCCGGACAGAATTCTATGGCTACACCTTC. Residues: CASTRTEFYGYTF.

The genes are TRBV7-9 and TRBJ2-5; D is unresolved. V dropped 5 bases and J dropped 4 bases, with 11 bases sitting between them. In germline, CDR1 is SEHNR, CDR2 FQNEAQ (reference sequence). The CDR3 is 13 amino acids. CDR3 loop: CASSKPDRETQYF. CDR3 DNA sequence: TGTGCCAGCAGCAAACCGGACCGAGAGACCCAGTACTTC.

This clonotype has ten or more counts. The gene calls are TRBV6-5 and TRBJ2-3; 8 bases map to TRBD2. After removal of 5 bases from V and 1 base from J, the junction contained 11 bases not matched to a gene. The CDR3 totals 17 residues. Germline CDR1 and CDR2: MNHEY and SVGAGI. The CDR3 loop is CASSRPLGAGGTDTQYF. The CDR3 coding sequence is TGTGCCAGCAGTCGTCCCCTGGGAGCGGGGGGCACAGATACGCAGTATTTT.

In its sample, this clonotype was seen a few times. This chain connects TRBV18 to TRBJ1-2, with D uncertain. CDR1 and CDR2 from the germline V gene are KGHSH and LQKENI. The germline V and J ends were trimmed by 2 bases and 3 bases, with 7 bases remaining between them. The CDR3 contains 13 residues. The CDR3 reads CASSPIGDYGYTF. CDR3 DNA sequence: TGTGCCAGCTCACCAATAGGAGACTATGGCTACACCTTC.

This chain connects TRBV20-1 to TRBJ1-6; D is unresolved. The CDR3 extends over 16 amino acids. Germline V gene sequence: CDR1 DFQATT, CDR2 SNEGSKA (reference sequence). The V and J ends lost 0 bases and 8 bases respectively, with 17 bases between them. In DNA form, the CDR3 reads TGCAGTGCTAGAGATTCCTCGGGTAACCTCCATTCACCCCTCCACTTT. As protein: CSARDSSGNLHSPLHF.

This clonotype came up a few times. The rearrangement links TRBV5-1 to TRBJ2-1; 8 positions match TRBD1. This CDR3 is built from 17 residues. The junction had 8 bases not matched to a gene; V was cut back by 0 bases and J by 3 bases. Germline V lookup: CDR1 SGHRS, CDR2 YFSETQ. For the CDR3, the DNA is TGCGCCAGCAGCTTGGAGGGACAGGCCTTTGTCTACAATGAGCAGTTCTTC. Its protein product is CASSLEGQAFVYNEQFF.

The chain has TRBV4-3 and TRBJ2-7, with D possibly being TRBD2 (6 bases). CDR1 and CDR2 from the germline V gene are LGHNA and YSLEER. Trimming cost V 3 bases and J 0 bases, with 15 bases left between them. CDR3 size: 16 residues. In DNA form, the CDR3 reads TGCGCCAGCAGCCAGCAAGCGGGCACGGTCTCCTACGAGCAGTACTTC. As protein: CASSQQAGTVSYEQYF.

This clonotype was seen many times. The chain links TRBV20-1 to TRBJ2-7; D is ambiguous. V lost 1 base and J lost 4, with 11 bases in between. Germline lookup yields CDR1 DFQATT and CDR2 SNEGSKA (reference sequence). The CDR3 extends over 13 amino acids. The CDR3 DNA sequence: TGCAGTGCTAGAGGTAACGGAGTATACGAGCAGTACTTC. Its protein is CSARGNGVYEQYF.

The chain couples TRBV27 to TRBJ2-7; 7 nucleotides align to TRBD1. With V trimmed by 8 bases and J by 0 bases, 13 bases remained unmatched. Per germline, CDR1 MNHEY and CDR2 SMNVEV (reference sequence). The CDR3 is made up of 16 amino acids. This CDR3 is CASGRRDRSSSYEQYV. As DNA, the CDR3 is TGTGCCAGCGGACGCCGGGACAGAAGTAGCTCCTACGAGCAGTACGTC.

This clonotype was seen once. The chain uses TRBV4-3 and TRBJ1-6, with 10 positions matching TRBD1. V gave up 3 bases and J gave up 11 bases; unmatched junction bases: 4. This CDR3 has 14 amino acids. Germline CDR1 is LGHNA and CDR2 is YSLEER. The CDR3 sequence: CASSQDRGWPPLHF. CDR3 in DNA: TGCGCCAGCAGCCAGGACAGGGGGTGGCCACCCCTCCACTTT.

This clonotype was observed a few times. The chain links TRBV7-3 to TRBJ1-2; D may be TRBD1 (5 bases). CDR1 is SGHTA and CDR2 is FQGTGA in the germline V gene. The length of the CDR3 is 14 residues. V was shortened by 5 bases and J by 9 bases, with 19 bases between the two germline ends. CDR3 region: CASSGGDGLESYTF. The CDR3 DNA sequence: TGTGCCAGCAGCGGAGGGGACGGCCTTGAGAGCTACACCTTC.

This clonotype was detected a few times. The CDR3 nucleotides are TGTGCCAGCAGCTTAGGGCTCCCCCCAAACATTCAGTACTTC. This sequence encodes CASSLGLPPNIQYF. This chain uses TRBV7-2 with TRBJ2-4; D is unclear. Trimming removed 1 base at V and 6 bases at J, with 10 bases between. There are 14 residues in the CDR3. Germline assignment: CDR1 SGHTA and CDR2 FQGNSA.

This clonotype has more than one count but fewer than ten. For the CDR3, the DNA is TGCGCCAGCAGCCAAGATGGGCGTGAAGCTTTCTTT. It specifies CASSQDGREAFF. J is TRBJ1-1 and V is TRBV4-1; D not resolved. CDR1 is MGHRA, CDR2 YSYEKL, per germline. Trimming stripped 0 bases from V and 7 bases from J, with 6 bases between. The CDR3 spans 12 residues.

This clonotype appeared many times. This CDR3 is CASSLLHNTGELFF. The CDR3 DNA reads as TGTGCCAGCAGCTTATTGCATAACACCGGGGAGCTGTTTTTT. V gene TRBV7-8 combines with J gene TRBJ2-2, with unresolved D. This CDR3 has 14 residues. V was trimmed by 2 bases and J by 2 bases, leaving 6 bases between them. The germline V gene encodes CDR1 SGHVS and CDR2 FQNEAQ.

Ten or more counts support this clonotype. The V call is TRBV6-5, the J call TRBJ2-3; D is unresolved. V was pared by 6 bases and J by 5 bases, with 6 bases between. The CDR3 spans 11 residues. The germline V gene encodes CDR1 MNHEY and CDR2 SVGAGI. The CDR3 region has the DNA TGTGCCAGCAGAGGCGGAGATACGCAGTATTTT. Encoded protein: CASRGGDTQYF.

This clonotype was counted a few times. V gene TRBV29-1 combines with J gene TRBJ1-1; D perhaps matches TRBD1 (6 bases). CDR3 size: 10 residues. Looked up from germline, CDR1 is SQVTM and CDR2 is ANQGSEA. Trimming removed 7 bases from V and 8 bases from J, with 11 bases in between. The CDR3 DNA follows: TGCAGCGGCGGGGGCGACGAAGCTTTCTTT. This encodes CSGGGDEAFF.

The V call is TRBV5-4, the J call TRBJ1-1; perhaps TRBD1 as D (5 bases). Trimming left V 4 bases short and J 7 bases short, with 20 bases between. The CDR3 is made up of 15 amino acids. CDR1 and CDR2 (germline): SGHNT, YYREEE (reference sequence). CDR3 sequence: CASSPAGGADGEAFF. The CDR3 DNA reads TGTGCCAGCAGCCCGGCGGGTGGGGCTGACGGTGAAGCTTTCTTT.

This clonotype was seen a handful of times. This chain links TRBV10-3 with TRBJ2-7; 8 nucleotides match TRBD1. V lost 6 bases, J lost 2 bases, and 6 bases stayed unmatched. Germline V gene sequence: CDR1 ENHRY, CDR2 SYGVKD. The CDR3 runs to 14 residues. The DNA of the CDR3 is TGTGCCATCAGGGAGGACAGGGTCCCCTACGAGCAGTACTTC. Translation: CAIREDRVPYEQYF.

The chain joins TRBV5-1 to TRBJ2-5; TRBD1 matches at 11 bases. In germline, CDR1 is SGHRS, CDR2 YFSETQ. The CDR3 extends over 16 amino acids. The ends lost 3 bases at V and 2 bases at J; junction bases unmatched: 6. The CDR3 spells CASSSRTGGRQETQYF. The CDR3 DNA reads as TGCGCCAGCAGCTCCCGGACAGGGGGCCGACAAGAGACCCAGTACTTC. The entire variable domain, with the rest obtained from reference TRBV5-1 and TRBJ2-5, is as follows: KAGVTQTPRYLIKTRGQQVTLSCSPISGHRSVSWYQQTPGQGLQFLFEYFSETQRNKGNFPGRFSGRQFSNSRSEMNVSTLELGDSALYLCASSSRTGGRQETQYFGPGTRLLVL.

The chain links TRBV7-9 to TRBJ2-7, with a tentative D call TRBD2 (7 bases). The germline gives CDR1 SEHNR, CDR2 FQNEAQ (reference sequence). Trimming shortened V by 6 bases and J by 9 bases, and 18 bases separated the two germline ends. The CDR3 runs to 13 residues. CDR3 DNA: TGTGCCAGCAGTCAAAGGGGGGGCTGGGTGCAGTACGTC. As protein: CASSQRGGWVQYV.

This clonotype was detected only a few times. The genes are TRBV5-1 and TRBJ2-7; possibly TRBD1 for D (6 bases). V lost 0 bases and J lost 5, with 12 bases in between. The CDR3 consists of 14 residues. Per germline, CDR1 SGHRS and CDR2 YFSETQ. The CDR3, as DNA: TGCGCCAGCAGCTTGGAGAGCAGGGGCGACGAGCAGTACTTC. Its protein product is CASSLESRGDEQYF.

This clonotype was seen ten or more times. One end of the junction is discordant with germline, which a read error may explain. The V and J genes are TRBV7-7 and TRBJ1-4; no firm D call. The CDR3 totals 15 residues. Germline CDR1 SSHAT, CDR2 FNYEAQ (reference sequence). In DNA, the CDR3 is TGTGCTAGCAGCTTGTCAGGCGCAACTAATGAAAAACTGTTTTTT. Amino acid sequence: CASSLSGATNEKLFF.

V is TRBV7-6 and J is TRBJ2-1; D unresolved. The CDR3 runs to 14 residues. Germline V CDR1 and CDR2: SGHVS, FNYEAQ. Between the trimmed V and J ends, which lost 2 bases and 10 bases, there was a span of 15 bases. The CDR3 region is CASSLLSLEGEQFF. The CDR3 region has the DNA TGTGCCAGCAGCTTACTATCCCTCGAAGGGGAGCAGTTCTTC.

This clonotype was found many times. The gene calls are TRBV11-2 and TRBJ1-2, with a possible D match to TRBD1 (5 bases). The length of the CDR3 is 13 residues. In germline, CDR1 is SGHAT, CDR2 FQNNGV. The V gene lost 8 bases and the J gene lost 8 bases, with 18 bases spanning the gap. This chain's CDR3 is CASGPRESEGYTF. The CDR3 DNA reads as TGTGCCAGCGGACCCAGGGAGAGTGAGGGCTACACCTTC.

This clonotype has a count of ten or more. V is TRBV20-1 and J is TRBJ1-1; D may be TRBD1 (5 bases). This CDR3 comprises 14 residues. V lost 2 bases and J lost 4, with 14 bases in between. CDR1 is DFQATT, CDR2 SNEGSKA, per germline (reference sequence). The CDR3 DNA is TGCAGTGCTAGATTCGGGTCAGGGCCCACTGAAGCTTTCTTT. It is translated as CSARFGSGPTEAFF.

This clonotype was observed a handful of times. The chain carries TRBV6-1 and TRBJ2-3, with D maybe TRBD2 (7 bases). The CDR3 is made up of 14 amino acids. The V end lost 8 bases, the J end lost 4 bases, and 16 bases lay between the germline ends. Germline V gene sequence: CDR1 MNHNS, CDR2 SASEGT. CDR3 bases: TGTGCCAGCGGGGGGCGCGGGGGAGCAGATACGCAGTATTTT. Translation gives CASGGRGGADTQYF.